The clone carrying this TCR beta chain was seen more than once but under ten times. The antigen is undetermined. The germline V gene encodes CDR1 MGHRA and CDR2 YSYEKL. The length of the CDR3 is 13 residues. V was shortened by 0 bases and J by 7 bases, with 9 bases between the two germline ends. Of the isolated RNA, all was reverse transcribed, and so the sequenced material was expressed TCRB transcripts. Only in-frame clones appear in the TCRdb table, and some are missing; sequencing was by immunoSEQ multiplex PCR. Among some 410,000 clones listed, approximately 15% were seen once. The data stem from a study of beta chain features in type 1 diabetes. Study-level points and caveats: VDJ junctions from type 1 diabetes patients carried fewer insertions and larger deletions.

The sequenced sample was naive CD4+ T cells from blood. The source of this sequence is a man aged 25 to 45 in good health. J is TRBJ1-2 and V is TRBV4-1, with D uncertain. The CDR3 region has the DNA TGCGCCAGCAGCCAAGATCCGAATCGTGGCTACACCTTC. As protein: CASSQDPNRGYTF.